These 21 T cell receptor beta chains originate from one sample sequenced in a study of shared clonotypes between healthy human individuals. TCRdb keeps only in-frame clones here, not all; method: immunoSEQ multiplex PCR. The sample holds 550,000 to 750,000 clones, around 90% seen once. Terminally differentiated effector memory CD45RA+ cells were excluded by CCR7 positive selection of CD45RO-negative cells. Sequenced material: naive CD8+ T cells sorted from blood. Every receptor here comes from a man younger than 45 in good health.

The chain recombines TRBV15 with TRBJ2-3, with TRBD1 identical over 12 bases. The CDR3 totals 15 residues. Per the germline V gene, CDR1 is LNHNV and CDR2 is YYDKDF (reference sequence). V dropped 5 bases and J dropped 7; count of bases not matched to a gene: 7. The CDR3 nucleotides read TGTGCCACCAGCGATGCGGGGACAGGGGGCAATACGCAGTATTTT. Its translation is CATSDAGTGGNTQYF.

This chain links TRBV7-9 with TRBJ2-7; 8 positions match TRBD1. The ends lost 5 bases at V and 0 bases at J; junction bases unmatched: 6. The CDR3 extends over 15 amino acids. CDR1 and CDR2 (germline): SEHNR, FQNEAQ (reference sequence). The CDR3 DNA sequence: TGTGCCAGCAGCGACGGACAGGGCAACTCCTACGAGCAGTACTTC. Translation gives CASSDGQGNSYEQYF.

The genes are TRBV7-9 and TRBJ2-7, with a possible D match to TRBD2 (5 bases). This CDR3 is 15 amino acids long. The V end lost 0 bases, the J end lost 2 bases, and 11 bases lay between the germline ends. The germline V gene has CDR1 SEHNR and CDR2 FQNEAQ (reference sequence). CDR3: CASSLARAVAYEQYF. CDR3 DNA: TGTGCCAGCAGCTTAGCGAGGGCAGTGGCCTACGAGCAGTACTTC.

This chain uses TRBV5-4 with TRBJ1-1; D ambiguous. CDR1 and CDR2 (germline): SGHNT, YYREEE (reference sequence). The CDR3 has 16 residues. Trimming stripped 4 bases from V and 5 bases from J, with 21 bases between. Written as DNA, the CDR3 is TGTGCCAGCAGCCCACACGCCAAGGACTTGAGGACTGAAGCTTTCTTT. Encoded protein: CASSPHAKDLRTEAFF.

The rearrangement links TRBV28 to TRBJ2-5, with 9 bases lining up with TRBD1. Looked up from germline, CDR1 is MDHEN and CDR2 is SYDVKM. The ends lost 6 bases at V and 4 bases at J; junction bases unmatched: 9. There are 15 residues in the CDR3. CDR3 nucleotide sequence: TGTGCCAGCAGACAAGCACAGGGGGCAAGAGAGACCCAGTACTTC. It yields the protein CASRQAQGARETQYF.

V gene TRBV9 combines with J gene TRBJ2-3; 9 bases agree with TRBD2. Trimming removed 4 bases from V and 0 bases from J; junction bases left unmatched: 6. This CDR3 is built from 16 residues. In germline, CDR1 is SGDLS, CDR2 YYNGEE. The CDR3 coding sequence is TGTGCCAGCAGCACCCAGCGGGAGGATAGCACAGATACGCAGTATTTT. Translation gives CASSTQREDSTDTQYF.

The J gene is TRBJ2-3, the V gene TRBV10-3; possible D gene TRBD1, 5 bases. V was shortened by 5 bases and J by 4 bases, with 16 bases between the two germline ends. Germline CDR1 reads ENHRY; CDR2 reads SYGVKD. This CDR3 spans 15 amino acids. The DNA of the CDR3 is TGTGCCATCAGTTCGACAGAGGAAGGCCCAGATACGCAGTATTTT. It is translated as CAISSTEEGPDTQYF.

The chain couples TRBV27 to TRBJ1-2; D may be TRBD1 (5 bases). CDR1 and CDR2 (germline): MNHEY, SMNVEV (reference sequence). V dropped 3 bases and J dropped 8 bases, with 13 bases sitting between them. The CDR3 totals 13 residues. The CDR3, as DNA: TGTGCCAGCAGTTTCGGAGGGGTGGGGGGCTACACCTTC. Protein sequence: CASSFGGVGGYTF.

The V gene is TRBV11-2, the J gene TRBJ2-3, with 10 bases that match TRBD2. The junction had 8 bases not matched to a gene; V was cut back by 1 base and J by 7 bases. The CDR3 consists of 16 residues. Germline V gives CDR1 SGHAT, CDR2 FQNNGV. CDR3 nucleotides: TGTGCCAGCAGCTTAGTGTCTAGCGGGAGTTGGAATACGCAGTATTTT. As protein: CASSLVSSGSWNTQYF.

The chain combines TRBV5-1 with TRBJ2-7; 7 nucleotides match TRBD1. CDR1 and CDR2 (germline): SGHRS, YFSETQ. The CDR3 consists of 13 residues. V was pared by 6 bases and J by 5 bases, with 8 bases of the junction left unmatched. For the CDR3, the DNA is TGCGCCAGCACCTTCGATACAGGGGACGAGCAGTACTTC. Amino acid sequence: CASTFDTGDEQYF.

The CDR3 sequence: CASSSVSLAGEGIYEQYF. CDR3 DNA sequence: TGTGCCAGCAGTTCTGTATCACTAGCGGGAGAAGGTATTTACGAGCAGTACTTC. This chain joins TRBV28 and TRBJ2-7; 11 nucleotides match TRBD2. This CDR3 is built from 18 residues. The J segment lost 4 bases and the V segment lost 4 bases, leaving 15 bases of the junction unmatched. The germline gives CDR1 MDHEN, CDR2 SYDVKM. The entire variable domain, with the rest obtained from reference TRBV28 and TRBJ2-7, is as follows: DVKVTQSSRYLVKRTGEKVFLECVQDMDHENMFWYRQDPGLGLRLIYFSYDVKMKEKGDIPEGYSVSREKKERFSLILESASTNQTSMYLCASSSVSLAGEGIYEQYFGPGTRLTVT.

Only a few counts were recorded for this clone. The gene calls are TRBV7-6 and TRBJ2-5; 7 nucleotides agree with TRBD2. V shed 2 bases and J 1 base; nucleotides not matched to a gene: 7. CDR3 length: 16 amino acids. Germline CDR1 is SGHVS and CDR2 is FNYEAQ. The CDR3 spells CASSLRSSGTQETQYF. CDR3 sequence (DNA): TGTGCCAGCAGCTTAAGGTCTAGCGGCACCCAAGAGACCCAGTACTTC.

The CDR3 nucleotides are TGCGCCAGCAGCCAAGCCGGGTCGAACACTGAAGCTTTCTTT. Translating it yields CASSQAGSNTEAFF. The chain carries TRBV4-1 and TRBJ1-1; D unresolved. Germline V gives CDR1 MGHRA, CDR2 YSYEKL. This CDR3 is 14 amino acids long. V lost 1 base and J lost 1, with 7 bases in between.

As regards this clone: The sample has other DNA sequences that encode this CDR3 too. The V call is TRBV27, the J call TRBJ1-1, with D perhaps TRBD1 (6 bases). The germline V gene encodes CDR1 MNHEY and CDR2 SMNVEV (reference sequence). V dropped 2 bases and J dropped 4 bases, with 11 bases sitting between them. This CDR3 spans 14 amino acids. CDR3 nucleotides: TGTGCCAGCAGTTTACAGGGGCGAGGCACTGAAGCTTTCTTT. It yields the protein CASSLQGRGTEAFF.

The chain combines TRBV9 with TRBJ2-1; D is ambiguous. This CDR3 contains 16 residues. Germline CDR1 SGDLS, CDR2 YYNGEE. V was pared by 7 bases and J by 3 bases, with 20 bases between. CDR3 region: CASATIGKGNYNEQFF. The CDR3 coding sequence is TGTGCCAGCGCTACAATAGGGAAGGGAAACTACAATGAGCAGTTCTTC.

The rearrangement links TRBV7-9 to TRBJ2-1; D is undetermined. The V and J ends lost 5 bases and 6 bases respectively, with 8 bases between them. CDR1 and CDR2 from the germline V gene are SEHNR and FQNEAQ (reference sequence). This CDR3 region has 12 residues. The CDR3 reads CASSKTGNEQFF. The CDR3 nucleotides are TGTGCCAGCAGCAAAACGGGCAATGAGCAGTTCTTC. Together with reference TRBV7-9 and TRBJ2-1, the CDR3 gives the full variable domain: DTGVSQNPRHKITKRGQNVTFRCDPISEHNRLYWYRQTLGQGPEFLTYFQNEAQLEKSRLLSDRFSAERPKGSFSTLEIQRTEQGDSAMYLCASSKTGNEQFFGPGTRLTVL.

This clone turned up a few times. The CDR3 region has the DNA TGCGCCAGCAGCCAAGTGTTCCGGCTATCCTACGAGCAGTACTTC. Translation gives CASSQVFRLSYEQYF. The chain employs TRBV4-1 and TRBJ2-7, with D uncertain. CDR3 size: 15 residues. Germline loops: CDR1 MGHRA, CDR2 YSYEKL. V lost 1 base and J lost 1, with 11 bases in between.

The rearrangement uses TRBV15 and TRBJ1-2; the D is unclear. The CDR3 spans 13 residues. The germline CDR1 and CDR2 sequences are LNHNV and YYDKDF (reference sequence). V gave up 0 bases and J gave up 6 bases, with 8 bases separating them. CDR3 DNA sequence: TGTGCCACCAGCAGAGAGATATGGGATGGCTACACCTTC. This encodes CATSREIWDGYTF.

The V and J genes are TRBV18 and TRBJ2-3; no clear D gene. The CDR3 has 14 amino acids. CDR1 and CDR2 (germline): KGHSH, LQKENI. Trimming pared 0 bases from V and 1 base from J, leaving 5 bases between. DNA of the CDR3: TGTGCCAGCTCACCACCGGTCCGCACAGATACGCAGTATTTT. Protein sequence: CASSPPVRTDTQYF.

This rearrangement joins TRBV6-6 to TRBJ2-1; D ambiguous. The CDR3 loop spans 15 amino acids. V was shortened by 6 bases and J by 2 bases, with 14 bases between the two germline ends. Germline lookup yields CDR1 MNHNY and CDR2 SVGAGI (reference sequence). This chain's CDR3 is CASRPRQGPYNEQFF. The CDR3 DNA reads TGTGCCAGCAGACCCCGACAAGGCCCCTACAATGAGCAGTTCTTC.

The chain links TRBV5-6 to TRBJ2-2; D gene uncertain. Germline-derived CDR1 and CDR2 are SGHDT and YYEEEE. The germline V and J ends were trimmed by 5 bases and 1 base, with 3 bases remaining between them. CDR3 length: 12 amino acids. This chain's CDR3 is CASRMNTGELFF. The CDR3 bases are TGTGCCAGCAGGATGAACACCGGGGAGCTGTTTTTT.